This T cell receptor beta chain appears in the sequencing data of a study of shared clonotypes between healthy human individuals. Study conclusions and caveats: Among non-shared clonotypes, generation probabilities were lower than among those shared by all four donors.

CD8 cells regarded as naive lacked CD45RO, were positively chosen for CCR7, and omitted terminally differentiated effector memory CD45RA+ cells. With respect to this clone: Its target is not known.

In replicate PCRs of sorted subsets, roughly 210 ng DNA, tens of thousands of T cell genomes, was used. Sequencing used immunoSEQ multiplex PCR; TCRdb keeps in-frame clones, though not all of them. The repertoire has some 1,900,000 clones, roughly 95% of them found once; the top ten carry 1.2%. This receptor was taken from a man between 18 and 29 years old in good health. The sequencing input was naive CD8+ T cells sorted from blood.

The CDR3 bases are TGTGCCAGCAGTACACAGGGGGTCTACGAGCAGTACTTC. The encoded protein is CASSTQGVYEQYF. The genes are TRBV27 and TRBJ2-7; 8 bases are shared with TRBD1. CDR1 and CDR2 (germline): MNHEY, SMNVEV (reference sequence). Germline trimming cut 5 bases from V and 3 bases from J; bases unmatched to any gene: 3. This CDR3 is 13 amino acids long.